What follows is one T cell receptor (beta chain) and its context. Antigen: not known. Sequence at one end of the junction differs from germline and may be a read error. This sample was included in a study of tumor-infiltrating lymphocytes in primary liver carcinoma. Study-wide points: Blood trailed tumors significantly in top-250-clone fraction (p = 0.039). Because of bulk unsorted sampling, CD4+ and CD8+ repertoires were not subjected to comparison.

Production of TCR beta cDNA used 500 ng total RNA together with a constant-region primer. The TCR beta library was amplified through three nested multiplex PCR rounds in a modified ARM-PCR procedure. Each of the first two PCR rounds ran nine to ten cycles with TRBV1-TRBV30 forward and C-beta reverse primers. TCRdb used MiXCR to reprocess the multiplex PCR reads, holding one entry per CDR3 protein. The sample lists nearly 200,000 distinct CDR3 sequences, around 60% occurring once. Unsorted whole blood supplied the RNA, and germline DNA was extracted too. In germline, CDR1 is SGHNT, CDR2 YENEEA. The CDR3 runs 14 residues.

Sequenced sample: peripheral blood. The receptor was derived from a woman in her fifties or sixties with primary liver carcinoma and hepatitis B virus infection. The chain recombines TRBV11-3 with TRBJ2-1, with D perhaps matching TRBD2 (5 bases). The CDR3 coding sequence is TGTGCCAGCAATCAGGCTAGCTCCTACAATGAGCAGTTATTC. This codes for CASNQASSYNEQLF.